This T cell receptor beta chain was retrieved from a study of T-cell memory formation after mild COVID-19. Study-wide results and caveats: The SARS-CoV-2 specificity of second-wave clones reaching peak at day 37 remained unverified. A balance of CD4 and CD8 characterized clones contracting day 15 to 85, whereas later expanders leaned CD4+.

The CDR3 extends over 15 amino acids. Germline CDR1 and CDR2: PRHDT and FYEKMQ (reference sequence). The V segment lost 7 bases and the J segment 1 base; nucleotides outside the gene matches: 8. Each CDR3 protein gets one entry after TCRdb re-called the 5' RACE reads with MiXCR. The sample yields hundreds of thousands of distinct CDR3 sequences, 20% seen once. As to this clonotype: The antigen remains undetermined.

The specimen sequenced was PBMCs or a T cell subset sorted from them (not recorded which). The chain uses TRBV13 and TRBJ2-7; 9 bases are a match to TRBD1. This receptor was identified in an adult woman who had mild COVID-19 (a few samples of this study predate the infection). Cell type and time point are not known. CDR3 region: CASTSGDRASYEQYF. The CDR3 nucleotides are TGTGCCAGCACCTCAGGGGACAGGGCTTCCTACGAGCAGTACTTC.